Below, 15 T cell receptor beta chains from the same sample are listed, as sequenced in a study of Ad26.COV2.S vaccination and SARS-CoV-2 variants. Treatment noted: some 20 received Ad26.COV2.S at low or high dose, single or two shots; several received placebo; per-sample allocation not given. After the first vaccine or placebo injection, samples were drawn on day 63. Here immunoSEQ multiplex PCR was the method, and the copy in TCRdb shows in-frame clones only, minus some. The sample lists about 380,000 clones, roughly 85% occurring once. This specimen consisted of peripheral blood, obtained in a trial of Ad26.COV2.S vaccine versus placebo. The receptor source for this set is a person between 18 and 65 years old who received the Ad26.COV2.S COVID-19 vaccine or a placebo.

This chain connects TRBV10-1 to TRBJ2-1; 8 bases map to TRBD2. The V gene's germline CDR1 is WNHNN and CDR2 SYGVQD (reference sequence). The CDR3 runs to 17 residues. J was trimmed by 4 bases and V by 1 base; bases with no gene match: 9. The CDR3 DNA sequence: TGCGCCAGCAGTGAGTGGGGAGCGGGAGCCCAATACAATGAGCAGTTCTTC. Amino acids: CASSEWGAGAQYNEQFF.

The chain is built from TRBV6-5 and TRBJ1-1; D is uncertain. The V gene's germline CDR1 is MNHEY and CDR2 SVGAGI. This CDR3 region has 14 residues. Trimming stripped 4 bases from V and 1 base from J, with 10 bases between. CDR3 in DNA: TGTGCCAGCAGTTGGGGAGGAGGGAACACTGAAGCTTTCTTT. Amino acid sequence: CASSWGGGNTEAFF.

The CDR3 here is CASSFGRGNTEAFF. CDR3 bases: TGTGCCAGCAGCTTTGGCAGGGGGAACACTGAAGCTTTCTTT. The V and J genes are TRBV11-1 and TRBJ1-1, with a possible D match to TRBD1 (6 bases). Germline V lookup: CDR1 SGHAT, CDR2 FQDESV (reference sequence). CDR3 length: 14 residues. Trimming shortened V by 3 bases and J by 1 base, and 9 bases separated the two germline ends.

The chain uses TRBV7-6 and TRBJ2-1; perhaps TRBD2 as D (5 bases). Trimming pared 1 base from V and 9 bases from J, leaving 10 bases between. Per the germline V gene, CDR1 is SGHVS and CDR2 is FNYEAQ. The CDR3 has 13 residues. The CDR3 DNA is TGTGCCAGCAGCTTAGTGACTACGGGTGAGCAGTTCTTC. It codes for CASSLVTTGEQFF.

The chain employs TRBV2 and TRBJ2-5, with TRBD2 matching 10 bases. There are 17 residues in the CDR3. V gave up 2 bases and J gave up 3 bases; unmatched junction bases: 9. Germline-derived CDR1 and CDR2 are SNHLY and FYNNEI. This CDR3 reads CASSEPGELAGKETQYF. CDR3 in DNA: TGTGCCAGCAGTGAACCGGGCGAACTAGCGGGGAAAGAGACCCAGTACTTC. The complete variable domain, with remaining parts taken from reference TRBV2 and TRBJ2-5, reads EPEVTQTPSHQVTQMGQEVILRCVPISNHLYFYWYRQILGQKVEFLVSFYNNEISEKSEIFDDQFSVERPDGSNFTLKIRSTKLEDSAMYFCASSEPGELAGKETQYFGPGTRLLVL.

The V call is TRBV14, the J call TRBJ1-2; 8 bases match TRBD1. CDR1 is SGHDN and CDR2 is FVKESK in the germline V gene. V lost 6 bases to trimming and J lost 7 bases; unmatched junction nucleotides: 7. The CDR3 covers 13 residues. CDR3 loop: CASRDTDRAGYTF. The CDR3 DNA follows: TGTGCCAGCAGAGATACGGACAGGGCTGGCTACACCTTC. Filled out from reference TRBV14 and TRBJ1-2, the complete variable domain reads EAGVTQFPSHSVIEKGQTVTLRCDPISGHDNLYWYRRVMGKEIKFLLHFVKESKQDESGMPNNRFLAERTGGTYSTLKVQPAELEDSGVYFCASRDTDRAGYTFGSGTRLTVV.

The chain couples TRBV11-1 to TRBJ2-7, with 7 bases fitting TRBD2. With V trimmed by 1 base and J by 2 bases, 5 bases remained unmatched. Looked up from germline, CDR1 is SGHAT and CDR2 is FQDESV (reference sequence). This CDR3 spans 15 amino acids. As DNA, the CDR3 is TGTGCCAGCAGCTTAGGTGGCGGGAGAGCCTACGAGCAGTACTTC. Its translation is CASSLGGGRAYEQYF.

This clone was found once. CDR3 nucleotides: TGCGCCAGCAGTAAGGCGGGAAAAGAGACCCAGTACTTC. Residues: CASSKAGKETQYF. V usage is TRBV5-1 and J usage is TRBJ2-5; TRBD2 might be the D (6 bases). Between the trimmed V and J ends, which lost 5 bases and 3 bases, there was a span of 11 bases. The germline V gene encodes CDR1 SGHRS and CDR2 YFSETQ. The CDR3 contains 13 residues.

The CDR3 loop reads CASSFRGNEQFF. The CDR3 DNA sequence: TGTGCCAGCAGTTTTCGGGGGAATGAGCAGTTCTTC. The rearrangement joins TRBV12-3 or TRBV12-4 to TRBJ2-1, with D possibly being TRBD2 (6 bases). V lost 3 bases, J lost 7 bases, and 7 bases lay in between. The CDR3 length is 12 residues.

This chain joins TRBV3-1 (or the pseudogene TRBV3-2) and TRBJ2-3, with D perhaps being TRBD1 or TRBD2 (6 bases each). V lost 0 bases to trimming and J lost 1 base, with 11 bases between them. CDR1 is LGHDT, CDR2 YNNKEL, per germline (reference sequence). The CDR3 runs to 16 residues. CDR3: CASSQEGGAGTDTQYF. The CDR3 coding sequence is TGTGCCAGCAGCCAAGAGGGGGGCGCCGGCACAGATACGCAGTATTTT.

This CDR3 reads CASSLDGPDGPTDTQYF. The CDR3, as DNA: TGTGCCAGCAGCTTAGACGGGCCCGATGGGCCCACAGATACGCAGTATTTT. The chain couples TRBV11-3 to TRBJ2-3; D unresolved. This CDR3 has 17 amino acids. V lost 0 bases, J lost 2 bases, and 15 bases lay in between. CDR1 and CDR2 (germline): SGHNT, YENEEA.

The chain uses TRBV12-3 or TRBV12-4 and TRBJ1-6; D not certain. Trimming left V 7 bases short and J 5 bases short, with 9 bases between. The CDR3 covers 13 residues. The CDR3 DNA is TGTGCCAGCACTAGGACGGATAATTCACCCCTCCACTTT. Amino acids: CASTRTDNSPLHF.

The genes are TRBV18 and TRBJ1-4; D is unclear. CDR3 length equals 15 residues. Germline V CDR1 and CDR2: KGHSH, LQKENI. V lost 0 bases, J lost 5 bases, and 10 bases lay in between. Here the CDR3 reads CASSPPGSLNEKLFF. In DNA, the CDR3 is TGTGCCAGCTCACCACCGGGATCACTAAATGAAAAACTGTTTTTT.

This rearrangement joins TRBV6-2 or TRBV6-3 to TRBJ1-5; a possible D gene is TRBD1 (5 bases). The germline V gene encodes CDR1 MNHEY and CDR2 SVGEGT. CDR3 size: 13 residues. V was trimmed by 2 bases and J by 7 bases, leaving 9 bases between them. The DNA for the CDR3 is TGTGCCAGCAGTTACGAGGGGTACCAGCCCCAGCATTTT. This gives the protein CASSYEGYQPQHF.

This clone was found a few times. This chain links TRBV19 with TRBJ1-4; no reliable D call. The length of the CDR3 is 14 residues. Germline V gene sequence: CDR1 LNHDA, CDR2 SQIVND (reference sequence). Trimming stripped 10 bases from V and 7 bases from J, with 19 bases between. The CDR3 nucleotides read TGTGCCACCCGAGAGACCCCCCACGGTGAAAAACTGTTTTTT. It is translated as CATRETPHGEKLFF.